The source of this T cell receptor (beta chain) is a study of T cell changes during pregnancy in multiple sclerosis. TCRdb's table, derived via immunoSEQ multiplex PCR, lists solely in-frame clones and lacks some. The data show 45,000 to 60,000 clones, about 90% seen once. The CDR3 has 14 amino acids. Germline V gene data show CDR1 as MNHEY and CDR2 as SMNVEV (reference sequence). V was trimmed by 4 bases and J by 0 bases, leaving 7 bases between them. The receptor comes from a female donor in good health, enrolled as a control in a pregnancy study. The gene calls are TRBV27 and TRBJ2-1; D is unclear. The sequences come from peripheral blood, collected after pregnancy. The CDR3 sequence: CASSSQSSYNEQFF. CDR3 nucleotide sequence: TGTGCCAGCAGTTCACAAAGCTCCTACAATGAGCAGTTCTTC.